The 24 T cell receptor beta chains reported below all come from one sample, sequenced in a study of OX40 agonist ivuxolimab in advanced cancers. Sequencing used immunoSEQ multiplex PCR; TCRdb keeps in-frame clones, though not all of them. This repertoire shows some 43,000 clones, roughly 89% found once; its top ten account for around 35%. This specimen consisted of CD4+ or CD8+ T cells sorted from blood, obtained in a trial of the OX40 agonist ivuxolimab. These TCRs come from an adult with an advanced solid tumor such as melanoma, head and neck, liver or kidney cancer.

The chain has TRBV5-1 and TRBJ2-3, with D possibly being TRBD1 or TRBD2 (5 bases each). Per the germline V gene, CDR1 is SGHRS and CDR2 is YFSETQ. Trimming removed 6 bases from V and 11 bases from J, with 25 bases in between. The length of the CDR3 is 15 residues. The CDR3 DNA sequence: TGCGCCAGCACGCCCCCGGGGTACCTCCAGGGTAAGCAGTATTTT. Translating it yields CASTPPGYLQGKQYF. Looking up the rest from reference TRBV5-1 and TRBJ2-3 gives the full variable domain: KAGVTQTPRYLIKTRGQQVTLSCSPISGHRSVSWYQQTPGQGLQFLFEYFSETQRNKGNFPGRFSGRQFSNSRSEMNVSTLELGDSALYLCASTPPGYLQGKQYFGPGTRLTVL.

The CDR3 region has the DNA TGCGCCAGCAGCTCGACAGGGGGGAATGAAAAACTGTTTTTT. This codes for CASSSTGGNEKLFF. The chain is built from TRBV5-1 and TRBJ1-4; the match to TRBD1 covers 9 bases. The CDR3 contains 14 residues. V was pared by 3 bases and J by 5 bases, with 2 bases of the junction left unmatched. Germline V gene sequence: CDR1 SGHRS, CDR2 YFSETQ.

The chain employs TRBV19 and TRBJ2-3; 7 nucleotides line up with TRBD2. Germline CDR1 reads LNHDA; CDR2 reads SQIVND (reference sequence). The junction had 10 bases not matched to a gene; V was cut back by 3 bases and J by 4 bases. CDR3 size: 16 residues. In DNA form, the CDR3 reads TGTGCCAGTAGTATGACTAGCTCTTCGTTTTCAGATACGCAGTATTTT. This sequence encodes CASSMTSSSFSDTQYF.

The genes are TRBV11-2 and TRBJ1-2; D remains unclear. Germline V gene sequence: CDR1 SGHAT, CDR2 FQNNGV. V lost 5 bases to trimming and J lost 8 bases, with 12 bases between them. The CDR3 spans 12 residues. CDR3 coding DNA: TGTGCCAGCAGCCCGAGAGAAGGAGGCTACACCTTC. It encodes CASSPREGGYTF.

The rearrangement uses TRBV28 and TRBJ2-1, with 9 bases identical to TRBD1. CDR3 length: 16 residues. Germline V gene data show CDR1 as MDHEN and CDR2 as SYDVKM. Trimming at V came to 1 base and at J to 7 bases, leaving 8 bases not matched to a gene. CDR3 nucleotide sequence: TGTGCCAGCAGTTTATTAGGGACAGGGAGGAGGAATGAGCAGTTCTTC. This sequence encodes CASSLLGTGRRNEQFF.

Written as DNA, the CDR3 is TGTGCCACTACAAGGGGAGTGGAAGAGACCCAGTACTTC. Encoded protein: CATTRGVEETQYF. The gene calls are TRBV19 and TRBJ2-5, with D possibly being TRBD1 or TRBD2 (5 bases each). CDR3 length: 13 amino acids. Germline V lookup: CDR1 LNHDA, CDR2 SQIVND (reference sequence). Trimming left V 10 bases short and J 3 bases short, with 15 bases between.

CDR3 bases: TGTGCCAGTAAACACACCCATCAGATCCAAGAGACCCAGTACTTC. Protein sequence: CASKHTHQIQETQYF. The chain carries TRBV19 and TRBJ2-5, with unresolved D. The CDR3 contains 15 residues. V lost 7 bases, J lost 1 base, and 16 bases lay in between. Germline loops: CDR1 LNHDA, CDR2 SQIVND (reference sequence).

The rearrangement uses TRBV14 and TRBJ1-2; TRBD1 matches 9 bases. The J segment lost 6 bases and the V segment lost 1 base, leaving 6 bases of the junction unmatched. The CDR3 is 15 residues long. Germline values: CDR1 SGHDN, CDR2 FVKESK. CDR3 in amino acids: CASSQAGTGRDGYTF. The CDR3 DNA sequence: TGTGCCAGCAGCCAAGCTGGGACAGGGCGAGATGGCTACACCTTC.

The chain employs TRBV28 and TRBJ2-5, with D possibly TRBD1 on 5 matching bases. From germline, CDR1 is MDHEN and CDR2 SYDVKM. This CDR3 has 14 amino acids. Trimming left V 3 bases short and J 6 bases short, with 14 bases between. DNA for the CDR3: TGTGCCAGCAGTTTTTGGCAGGGCGTGAAGACCCAGTACTTC. This codes for CASSFWQGVKTQYF.

V usage is TRBV6-1 and J usage is TRBJ1-4; D is possibly TRBD1 (5 bases). The V and J ends lost 2 bases and 6 bases respectively, with 10 bases between them. The CDR3 is 14 amino acids. Germline V gene lookup returns CDR1 MNHNS and CDR2 SASEGT. The CDR3 is CASSEQGSDEKLFF. As DNA, the CDR3 is TGTGCCAGCAGTGAACAGGGCTCGGATGAAAAACTGTTTTTT.

This chain connects TRBV11-2 to TRBJ2-5, with D perhaps assigned TRBD1 or TRBD2 (5 bases each). Germline CDR1 SGHAT, CDR2 FQNNGV. The CDR3 extends over 13 amino acids. Trimming took off 1 base at V and 2 bases at J, with 5 bases between the two ends. The CDR3 sequence: CASSLGGQETQYF. Here the CDR3 DNA reads TGTGCCAGCAGCTTAGGGGGGCAAGAGACCCAGTACTTC.

This sequence joins TRBV6-1 and TRBJ2-7; D gene ambiguous. Germline CDR1 reads MNHNS; CDR2 reads SASEGT. V gave up 6 bases and J gave up 0 bases, with 15 bases separating them. This CDR3 region has 15 residues. In DNA form, the CDR3 reads TGTGCCAGCAGCGCGCAGACGGTTAACTCCTACGAGCAGTACTTC. Its protein is CASSAQTVNSYEQYF.

The chain has TRBV11-2 and TRBJ2-6; 7 bases match TRBD1. The CDR3 loop spans 14 amino acids. Germline CDR1 and CDR2: SGHAT and FQNNGV. V was pared by 8 bases and J by 8 bases, with 9 bases of the junction left unmatched. The CDR3 DNA reads as TGTGCCAGCGCCGTCACGACAGGGTCCAACGTCCTGACTTTC. It specifies CASAVTTGSNVLTF. Based on the CDR3 plus reference TRBV11-2 and TRBJ2-6, the full variable domain is EAGVAQSPRYKIIEKRQSVAFWCNPISGHATLYWYQQILGQGPKLLIQFQNNGVVDDSQLPKDRFSAERLKGVDSTLKIQPAKLEDSAVYLCASAVTTGSNVLTFGAGSRLTVL.

The chain is built from TRBV9 and TRBJ2-4, with 8 bases aligning to TRBD2. Germline CDR1 and CDR2: SGDLS and YYNGEE. CDR3 length: 16 residues. With V trimmed by 3 bases and J by 5 bases, 10 bases remained unmatched. The CDR3 region is CASSARQRGIENIQYF. CDR3 bases: TGTGCCAGCAGCGCCCGCCAGCGGGGGATCGAAAACATTCAGTACTTC.

The V and J genes are TRBV2 and TRBJ2-3; TRBD2 matches 11 bases. CDR3 size: 15 residues. Germline CDR1 reads SNHLY; CDR2 reads FYNNEI. The V and J ends lost 10 bases and 5 bases, in that order; junction bases with no gene match: 11. The CDR3 region is CATSGTSGGGDTQYF. CDR3 DNA sequence: TGTGCCACCTCCGGGACTAGCGGAGGGGGAGATACGCAGTATTTT.

The V and J genes are TRBV7-8 and TRBJ2-7; 10 positions match TRBD2. Germline trimming cut 5 bases from V and 0 bases from J; bases unmatched to any gene: 16. Germline V CDR1 and CDR2: SGHVS, FQNEAQ. The CDR3 is 19 amino acids. The DNA for the CDR3 is TGTGCCAGCAGCGCCCGAGGGCCGAGCGGGGGGGCCAGCTCCTACGAGCAGTACTTC. Amino acids: CASSARGPSGGASSYEQYF.

This clone was seen more than once but under ten times. This CDR3 is CASIDRGRNPTFF. The CDR3 coding sequence is TGTGCCAGCATTGACAGGGGGCGAAATCCAACTTTCTTT. The chain employs TRBV28 and TRBJ1-1, with TRBD1 matching 10 bases. Germline trimming cut 7 bases from V and 12 bases from J; bases unmatched to any gene: 11. This CDR3 has 13 amino acids. The V gene's germline CDR1 is MDHEN and CDR2 SYDVKM.

The chain is built from TRBV6-1 and TRBJ1-2; 9 bases are a match to TRBD1. This CDR3 comprises 14 residues. From germline, CDR1 is MNHNS and CDR2 SASEGT. V was clipped by 6 bases and J by 7 bases; unmatched bases: 9. CDR3 bases: TGTGCCAGCAGAGCACAGGGGGCGTCCGGTGGCTACACCTTC. It is translated as CASRAQGASGGYTF.

V and J are TRBV18 and TRBJ2-2; unclear D gene. The CDR3 is 13 residues long. V was clipped by 0 bases and J by 5 bases, with 4 bases between them. Germline V gene lookup returns CDR1 KGHSH and CDR2 LQKENI. This CDR3 reads CASSPPETGELFF. CDR3 nucleotide sequence: TGTGCCAGCTCACCACCTGAGACCGGGGAGCTGTTTTTT.

The chain links TRBV15 to TRBJ2-7, with 7 nucleotides matching TRBD2. The CDR3 is 15 residues long. Unmatched junction bases numbered 10, after V lost 5 bases and J lost 3 bases. CDR1 and CDR2 from the germline V gene are LNHNV and YYDKDF (reference sequence). The CDR3 here is CATSRGDAGDYEQYF. DNA of the CDR3: TGTGCCACCAGCCGGGGGGACGCGGGAGACTACGAGCAGTACTTC.

V is TRBV10-3 and J is TRBJ2-5; TRBD1 matches 8 bases. The J call may be mistaken, given a closer DNA end match to TRBJ2-7. CDR1 and CDR2 (germline): ENHRY, SYGVKD. This CDR3 has 15 residues. The CDR3 region has the DNA TGTGCCATCAGTGAGGGGACAGGATACCCCTTCGAGCAGTACTTC. It encodes CAISEGTGYPFEQYF.

V usage is TRBV7-8 and J usage is TRBJ2-7; D may be TRBD2 (6 bases). The CDR3 runs 14 residues. Germline V gene lookup returns CDR1 SGHVS and CDR2 FQNEAQ. Trimming removed 5 bases at V and 4 bases at J, with 15 bases between. CDR3 DNA sequence: TGTGCCAGCAGCCCCACGGGGGTACCGTACGAGCAGTACTTC. This codes for CASSPTGVPYEQYF.

The chain combines TRBV5-1 with TRBJ1-1; no firm D call. V was trimmed by 1 base and J by 1 base, leaving 11 bases between them. This CDR3 is 15 amino acids long. Germline CDR1 SGHRS, CDR2 YFSETQ. CDR3 nucleotide sequence: TGCGCCAGCAGCTTGTATGGTTCGTCGAACACTGAAGCTTTCTTT. Translated: CASSLYGSSNTEAFF.

The chain is built from TRBV1 and TRBJ2-7; the table's D call, TRBD2, was not checked against the DNA. TRBV1 has pseudogene status. CDR3 length: 17 amino acids. The CDR3 loop is CTSSPLGCGRGAYEQYF. In DNA form, the CDR3 reads TGCACCAGCAGCCCCTTGGGTTGTGGTCGGGGGGCCTACGAGCAGTACTTC.